The TCR beta chain described here comes from a study of CXCR3-negative and CXCR3-positive naive CD8 T cells. Broader study findings: TRB CDR3s of CXCR3-positive naive cells were more hydrophobic than those of CXCR3-negative naive cells.

About this clonotype itself: Its target is unknown.

UMI-labeled 5' RACE yielded the TRB cDNA libraries. TCRdb processed the 5' RACE reads again and assigns one entry to each CDR3 protein, with no DNA. The specimen's table records about 130,000 distinct CDR3 sequences. The CDR3 runs 17 residues. Germline V lookup: CDR1 SGHKS, CDR2 YYEKEE (reference sequence). The J gene is TRBJ2-1, the V gene TRBV5-5; TCRdb indicates TRBD2, and absent DNA this call remains unverified. The sequence was obtained from a human donor in good health. Some clones in this sample may be carry-over from other donors' samples. The sample taken for sequencing was naive CXCR3+ CD8+ T cells from blood. The subset: CD45RO-CCR7+CD27+CD95- naive CD8+ T cells expressing CXCR3 (TNR3+). CDR3 protein: CASSLVQREFSYNEQFF.